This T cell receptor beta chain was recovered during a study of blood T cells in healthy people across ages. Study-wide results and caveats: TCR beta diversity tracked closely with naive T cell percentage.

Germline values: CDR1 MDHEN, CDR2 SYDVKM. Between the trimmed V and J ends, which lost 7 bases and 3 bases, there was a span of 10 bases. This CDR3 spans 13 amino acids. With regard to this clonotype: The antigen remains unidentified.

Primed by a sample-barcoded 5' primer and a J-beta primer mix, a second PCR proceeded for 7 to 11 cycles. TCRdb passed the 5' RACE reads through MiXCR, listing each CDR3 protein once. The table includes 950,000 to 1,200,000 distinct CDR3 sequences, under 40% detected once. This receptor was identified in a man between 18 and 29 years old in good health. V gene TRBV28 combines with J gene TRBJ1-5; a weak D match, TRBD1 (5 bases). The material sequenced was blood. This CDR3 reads CASIPQDNQPQHF. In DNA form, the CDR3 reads TGTGCCAGCATCCCACAGGACAATCAGCCCCAGCATTTT.